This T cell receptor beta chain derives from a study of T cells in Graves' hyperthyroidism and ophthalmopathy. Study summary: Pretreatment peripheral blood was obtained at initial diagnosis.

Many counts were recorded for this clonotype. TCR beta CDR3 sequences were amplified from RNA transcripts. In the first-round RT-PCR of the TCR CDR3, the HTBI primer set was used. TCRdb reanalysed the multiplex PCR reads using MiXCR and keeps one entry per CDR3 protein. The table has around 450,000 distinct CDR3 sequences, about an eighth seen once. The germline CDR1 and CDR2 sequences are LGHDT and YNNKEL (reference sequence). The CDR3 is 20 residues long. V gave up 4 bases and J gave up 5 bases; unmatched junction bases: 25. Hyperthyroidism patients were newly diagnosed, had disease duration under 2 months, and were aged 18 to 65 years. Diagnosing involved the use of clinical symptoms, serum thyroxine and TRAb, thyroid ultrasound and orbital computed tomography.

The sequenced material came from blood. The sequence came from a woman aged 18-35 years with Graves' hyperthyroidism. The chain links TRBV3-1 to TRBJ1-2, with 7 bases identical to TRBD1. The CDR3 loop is CASSPWDTQGRRLQRYGYTF. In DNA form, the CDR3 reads TGTGCCAGCAGCCCATGGGATACACAGGGGAGGAGGCTGCAGAGATATGGCTACACCTTC.